The next 21 T cell receptor beta chains were all read from a single sample in a study of blood T cell repertoires in COVID-19. The assay was immunoSEQ multiplex PCR, and TCRdb's table has in-frame clones only and misses some. The sample contains some 220,000 clones, 75% to 85% of which appear only once. Sample: peripheral blood. These receptors all stem from a woman aged 25 to 39 with COVID-19, enrolled during active disease.

This chain uses TRBV4-3 with TRBJ2-3; TRBD2 matches at 9 bases. V lost 0 bases, J lost 2 bases, and 12 bases stayed unmatched. The CDR3 has 19 amino acids. Germline V gene data show CDR1 as LGHNA and CDR2 as YSLEER. This CDR3 is CASSQDRQTSGIFTDTQYF. In DNA, the CDR3 is TGCGCCAGCAGCCAAGATCGGCAGACTAGCGGTATCTTCACAGATACGCAGTATTTT.

This sequence joins TRBV11-2 and TRBJ1-6, with 12 bases aligning to TRBD1. Trimming at V came to 5 bases and at J to 9 bases, leaving 5 bases not matched to a gene. The CDR3 length is 15 residues. CDR1 is SGHAT and CDR2 is FQNNGV in the germline V gene. This CDR3 is CASSVGQGAGSPLHF. CDR3 nucleotide sequence: TGTGCCAGCAGCGTGGGACAGGGGGCCGGTTCACCCCTCCACTTT.

This sequence joins TRBV19 and TRBJ2-1; TRBD1 is a possible D gene (7 bases). The germline V gene has CDR1 LNHDA and CDR2 SQIVND (reference sequence). V was cut by 6 bases and J by 10 bases, with 22 bases left in between. The CDR3 runs to 15 residues. The chain's CDR3 is CASSSGSAGGMEQFF. The CDR3, as DNA: TGTGCCAGTAGCTCCGGGTCGGCAGGGGGGATGGAGCAGTTCTTC. Together with reference TRBV19 and TRBJ2-1, the CDR3 gives the full variable domain: DGGITQSPKYLFRKEGQNVTLSCEQNLNHDAMYWYRQDPGQGLRLIYYSQIVNDFQKGDIAEGYSVSREKKESFPLTVTSAQKNPTAFYLCASSSGSAGGMEQFFGPGTRLTVL.

This chain uses TRBV30 with TRBJ2-4; D unclear. CDR3 length: 13 residues. Germline CDR1 and CDR2: GTSNPN and SVGIG (reference sequence). The V end lost 2 bases, the J end lost 8 bases, and 13 bases lay between the germline ends. CDR3 in amino acids: CAWSTLASDIQYF. CDR3 DNA: TGTGCCTGGAGTACCCTTGCCTCGGACATTCAGTACTTC.

This chain connects TRBV27 to TRBJ2-7; possible D gene TRBD2, 6 bases. The CDR3 has 12 residues. Trimming pared 3 bases from V and 3 bases from J, leaving 6 bases between. Germline V CDR1 and CDR2: MNHEY, SMNVEV (reference sequence). CDR3 protein: CASSFGGYEQYF. Here the CDR3 DNA reads TGTGCCAGCAGTTTCGGGGGCTACGAGCAGTACTTC.

The chain employs TRBV3-1 (or the pseudogene TRBV3-2) and TRBJ2-2; TRBD2 agrees at 10 bases. The germline V gene encodes CDR1 LGHDT and CDR2 YNNKEL (reference sequence). The CDR3 is 18 residues long. V shed 2 bases, J shed 6 bases, and the junction held 12 bases outside the gene matches. The CDR3 coding sequence is TGTGCCAGCAGCCAAAGATCTAGCGGGAGTAGTAGGGCCGGGGAGCTGTTTTTT. It encodes CASSQRSSGSSRAGELFF.

The chain carries TRBV27 and TRBJ1-1; weak D call: TRBD1 (5 bases). V was cut by 6 bases and J by 2 bases, with 13 bases left in between. The CDR3 spans 14 residues. Per germline, CDR1 MNHEY and CDR2 SMNVEV (reference sequence). The chain's CDR3 is CASRPGGTNTEAFF. CDR3 nucleotides: TGTGCCAGCAGGCCCGGGGGAACTAACACTGAAGCTTTCTTT.

The rearrangement uses TRBV30 and TRBJ2-7, with D possibly matching TRBD1 (6 bases). Trimming stripped 0 bases from V and 3 bases from J, with 9 bases between. Germline lookup yields CDR1 GTSNPN and CDR2 SVGIG (reference sequence). This CDR3 is built from 13 residues. The CDR3 DNA follows: TGTGCCTGGAGTGTACAGGGAGTCTACGAGCAGTACTTC. It yields the protein CAWSVQGVYEQYF.

This chain links TRBV9 with TRBJ1-1; D remains ambiguous. The CDR3 spans 14 residues. V dropped 1 base and J dropped 1 base, with 8 bases sitting between them. Looked up from germline, CDR1 is SGDLS and CDR2 is YYNGEE. The CDR3 loop is CASSVSGWNTEAFF. Here the CDR3 DNA reads TGTGCCAGCAGCGTAAGCGGGTGGAACACTGAAGCTTTCTTT. Full variable domain (missing parts from reference TRBV9 and TRBJ1-1): DSGVTQTPKHLITATGQRVTLRCSPRSGDLSVYWYQQSLDQGLQFLIQYYNGEERAKGNILERFSAQQFPDLHSELNLSSLELGDSALYFCASSVSGWNTEAFFGQGTRLTVV.

The chain joins TRBV5-5 to TRBJ2-5; tentatively, D is TRBD1 (5 bases). The V end lost 2 bases, the J end lost 2 bases, and 13 bases lay between the germline ends. The germline CDR1 and CDR2 sequences are SGHKS and YYEKEE (reference sequence). CDR3 length equals 15 residues. The CDR3, as DNA: TGTGCCAGCAGCTTTTCTCCTTGGACACAAGAGACCCAGTACTTC. This sequence encodes CASSFSPWTQETQYF. The variable domain in full, with the rest retrieved from reference TRBV5-5 and TRBJ2-5, is DAGVTQSPTHLIKTRGQQVTLRCSPISGHKSVSWYQQVLGQGPQFIFQYYEKEERGRGNFPDRFSARQFPNYSSELNVNALLLGDSALYLCASSFSPWTQETQYFGPGTRLLVL.

The chain joins TRBV7-2 to TRBJ2-7; 12 bases are shared with TRBD2. Germline V gives CDR1 SGHTA, CDR2 FQGNSA. J was trimmed by 3 bases and V by 5 bases; bases with no gene match: 8. This CDR3 has 16 amino acids. The CDR3 coding sequence is TGTGCCAGCAGCGGACAAACTAGCGGGAGGTTCTACGAGCAGTACTTC. Amino acids: CASSGQTSGRFYEQYF.

This clone was recorded only once. The genes are TRBV2 and TRBJ1-2; tentative D call: TRBD1 (6 bases). The CDR3 runs to 14 residues. V dropped 6 bases and J dropped 0 bases, with 11 bases sitting between them. Germline V gene data show CDR1 as SNHLY and CDR2 as FYNNEI. This CDR3 is CASRVDRANYGYTF. The DNA for the CDR3 is TGTGCCAGCAGGGTGGACAGAGCTAACTATGGCTACACCTTC.

The rearrangement joins TRBV5-6 to TRBJ2-7; TRBD1 matches 7 bases. This CDR3 has 14 amino acids. V was pared by 4 bases and J by 3 bases, with 7 bases of the junction left unmatched. In germline, CDR1 is SGHDT, CDR2 YYEEEE. CDR3 loop: CASSRRQGDYEQYF. CDR3 in DNA: TGTGCCAGCAGCCGGCGACAGGGTGACTACGAGCAGTACTTC.

This chain links TRBV10-1 with TRBJ2-5, with 10 bases matching TRBD2. The germline V gene has CDR1 WNHNN and CDR2 SYGVQD (reference sequence). The CDR3 extends over 18 amino acids. Trimming cost V 0 bases and J 5 bases; bases outside gene matches: 12. CDR3 sequence: CASSESSSLGSGGETQYF. The DNA for the CDR3 is TGCGCCAGCAGTGAGTCGTCATCTTTGGGTAGCGGGGGGGAGACCCAGTACTTC.

The V gene is TRBV9, the J gene TRBJ2-1; no definite D call. The CDR3 contains 13 residues. V was trimmed by 4 bases and J by 2 bases, leaving 7 bases between them. CDR1 is SGDLS and CDR2 is YYNGEE in the germline V gene. CDR3 sequence: CASSLLPYNEQFF. CDR3 DNA: TGTGCCAGCAGCTTACTACCCTACAATGAGCAGTTCTTC.

This chain uses TRBV9 with TRBJ2-7; 7 bases fit TRBD1. Germline trimming cut 4 bases from V and 2 bases from J; bases unmatched to any gene: 12. CDR1 and CDR2 (germline): SGDLS, YYNGEE. This CDR3 region has 16 residues. CDR3 sequence (DNA): TGTGCCAGCAGCCCATTGGGGACAGCTCAAACCTACGAGCAGTACTTC. It specifies CASSPLGTAQTYEQYF. Complete variable domain (other parts from reference TRBV9 and TRBJ2-7): DSGVTQTPKHLITATGQRVTLRCSPRSGDLSVYWYQQSLDQGLQFLIQYYNGEERAKGNILERFSAQQFPDLHSELNLSSLELGDSALYFCASSPLGTAQTYEQYFGPGTRLTVT.

The rearrangement links TRBV29-1 to TRBJ2-5; 7 nucleotides match TRBD2. There are 15 residues in the CDR3. The germline V gene encodes CDR1 SQVTM and CDR2 ANQGSEA. Trimming took 3 bases from V and 8 from J; bases not matched to a gene: 15. The CDR3 spells CSVDVLIKRGSTQYF. CDR3 sequence (DNA): TGCAGCGTTGACGTTCTTATTAAGCGGGGAAGTACCCAGTACTTC.

This clone was seen more than once but under ten times. The chain links TRBV6-2 or TRBV6-3 to TRBJ1-5; D unclear. Trimming shortened V by 5 bases and J by 11 bases, and 16 bases separated the two germline ends. Germline lookup yields CDR1 MNHEY and CDR2 SVGEGT. This CDR3 is 13 amino acids long. CDR3 coding DNA: TGTGCCAGCAGTCTACAGCGGTTGAAGACCCAGCATTTT. Its protein is CASSLQRLKTQHF.

J is TRBJ2-1 and V is TRBV11-3, with 8 bases identical to TRBD1. This CDR3 comprises 15 residues. Germline V gene sequence: CDR1 SGHNT, CDR2 YENEEA. V lost 5 bases, J lost 2 bases, and 5 bases stayed unmatched. The CDR3 DNA reads as TGTGCCAGCAGCCCGGACAGGGCCACCTACAATGAGCAGTTCTTC. Protein: CASSPDRATYNEQFF.

The CDR3 here is CASSRSAYSGTEAFF. Written as DNA, the CDR3 is TGTGCCAGCAGTCGGTCAGCCTACTCAGGCACTGAAGCTTTCTTT. This chain joins TRBV2 and TRBJ1-1; D is unclear. V shed 5 bases and J shed 4 bases, with 17 bases lying between them. This CDR3 is built from 15 residues. In germline, CDR1 is SNHLY, CDR2 FYNNEI.

V and J are TRBV3-1 (or the pseudogene TRBV3-2) and TRBJ1-1; D call uncertain. CDR1 LGHDT and CDR2 YNNKEL come from the germline V gene (reference sequence). V gave up 0 bases and J gave up 0 bases, with 5 bases separating them. There are 14 residues in the CDR3. CDR3 residues: CASSQETLNTEAFF. The CDR3 DNA is TGTGCCAGCAGCCAAGAAACACTGAACACTGAAGCTTTCTTT.